This entry features one T cell receptor beta chain sequence. Per the original data handling: Using reference gene primer amplification, nucleated cell counts were estimated. Libraries were prepared by immunoSEQ multiplex PCR; TCRdb keeps only in-frame clonotypes and omits some of them. That table gives V, J and clone size, and the DNA gave D and trimming. There are 270,000 or so clones in the sample; roughly 90% occur only once, and approximately 0.94% lies in the top ten. The CDR3 totals 15 residues. Trimming removed 1 base at V and 4 bases at J, with 15 bases between. Germline loops: CDR1 SGHKS, CDR2 YYEKEE (reference sequence). The record originates from a study of blood T cell repertoires in COVID-19. Across the whole study: Material from acute and convalescent COVID-19 was sourced from the United States, Italy and Spain. Sources were T cells, B-cell-depleted T cells, or PBMCs; the material itself was cDNA or gDNA.

The chain employs TRBV5-5 and TRBJ2-7; tentative D call: TRBD2 (6 bases). The receptor's source is a woman between 40 and 55 years old who had recovered from COVID-19. Sample: peripheral blood. The CDR3 loop is CASSLSGEVSYEQYF. The CDR3 DNA follows: TGTGCCAGCAGCTTGTCCGGGGAGGTCTCTTACGAGCAGTACTTC. The whole variable domain, remainder taken from reference TRBV5-5 and TRBJ2-7, is DAGVTQSPTHLIKTRGQQVTLRCSPISGHKSVSWYQQVLGQGPQFIFQYYEKEERGRGNFPDRFSARQFPNYSSELNVNALLLGDSALYLCASSLSGEVSYEQYFGPGTRLTVT.